These 18 T cell receptor beta chains came from one sample sequenced in a study of PD-1 blockade in classical Hodgkin lymphoma (dated by TCRdb to the early 2020s). Library prep was done by the immunoSEQ multiplex PCR assay. In TCRdb, the immuneACCESS table is reduced to in-frame sequences with V and J assigned. These tables do not hold every clone; where another copy was compared, an unresolved V gene accounts for under half, and the others remain unexplained. In all, the sample holds under 95,000 clones, and about 92% of those were seen once. Approximately 8% of the sample is in the top ten clones. This specimen's time point label, per the study, means: cycle 1 day 1 (C1D1), immediately before nivolumab initiation. All trial patients had relapsed after autologous stem cell transplantation, with cohorts A, B and C differing in prior brentuximab vedotin exposure. The source was peripheral blood mononuclear cells (PBMCs), collected at baseline. Receptors were obtained from a human donor with classical Hodgkin lymphoma.

The gene calls are TRBV6-5 and TRBJ1-1; 8 bases are a match to TRBD1. The CDR3 sequence is 13 residues long. The germline V gene encodes CDR1 MNHEY and CDR2 SVGAGI. The trim removed 4 bases at V and 4 bases at J, leaving 2 bases unmatched. Written as DNA, the CDR3 is TGTGCCAGCAGTTTACAGGGGGGCACTGAAGCTTTCTTT. Its protein is CASSLQGGTEAFF.

This chain links TRBV27 with TRBJ2-7; D call uncertain. The V gene lost 2 bases and the J gene lost 2 bases, with 7 bases spanning the gap. In germline, CDR1 is MNHEY, CDR2 SMNVEV (reference sequence). The CDR3 sequence is 13 residues long. The CDR3: CASSLGLAYEQYF. CDR3 sequence (DNA): TGTGCCAGCAGTTTAGGCCTGGCCTACGAGCAGTACTTC.

This clone has a single count. J is TRBJ2-3 and V is TRBV11-3; possible D gene TRBD1, 6 bases. CDR3 length: 14 residues. V was shortened by 3 bases and J by 3 bases, with 10 bases between the two germline ends. From germline, CDR1 is SGHNT and CDR2 YENEEA. Here the CDR3 DNA reads TGTGCCAGCAGCTTTCTTCAGGGGACAGATACGCAGTATTTT. It codes for CASSFLQGTDTQYF. Combining the CDR3 with reference TRBV11-3 and TRBJ2-3 gives the whole variable domain EAGVVQSPRYKIIEKKQPVAFWCNPISGHNTLYWYLQNLGQGPELLIRYENEEAVDDSQLPKDRFSAERLKGVDSTLKIQPAELGDSAVYLCASSFLQGTDTQYFGPGTRLTVL.

This chain joins TRBV7-8 and TRBJ2-7; D not resolved. V lost 4 bases and J lost 3, with 7 bases in between. Germline V gene sequence: CDR1 SGHVS, CDR2 FQNEAQ. The CDR3 is 12 residues long. The CDR3 protein is CASSSVHYEQYF. The CDR3 DNA follows: TGTGCCAGCAGCTCGGTACACTACGAGCAGTACTTC.

V usage is TRBV6-6 and J usage is TRBJ1-3; possible D gene TRBD1, 5 bases. Trimming removed 7 bases at V and 3 bases at J, with 13 bases between. Germline V gene data show CDR1 as MNHNY and CDR2 as SVGAGI (reference sequence). This CDR3 region has 14 residues. CDR3 sequence (DNA): TGTGCCAGCACCTCCCGGGACGTTGGAAACACCATATATTTT. It yields the protein CASTSRDVGNTIYF.

This clone was seen once. The chain combines TRBV19 with TRBJ2-7, with TRBD1 as a possible D gene (7 bases). Germline V gives CDR1 LNHDA, CDR2 SQIVND (reference sequence). The V and J ends lost 5 bases and 3 bases respectively, with 14 bases between them. The CDR3 sequence is 14 residues long. The chain's CDR3 is CASSLQGEDYEQYF. The CDR3 bases are TGTGCCAGTAGTTTGCAGGGGGAGGACTACGAGCAGTACTTC. The whole variable domain, remainder taken from reference TRBV19 and TRBJ2-7, is DGGITQSPKYLFRKEGQNVTLSCEQNLNHDAMYWYRQDPGQGLRLIYYSQIVNDFQKGDIAEGYSVSREKKESFPLTVTSAQKNPTAFYLCASSLQGEDYEQYFGPGTRLTVT.

CDR3 region: CASSTTGAANYGYTF. CDR3 coding DNA: TGTGCCAGTAGTACGACAGGGGCCGCTAACTATGGCTACACCTTC. The chain recombines TRBV19 with TRBJ1-2; 8 bases line up with TRBD1. The CDR3 consists of 15 residues. V lost 4 bases, J lost 0 bases, and 4 bases stayed unmatched. Germline values: CDR1 LNHDA, CDR2 SQIVND (reference sequence).

The chain has TRBV5-1 and TRBJ1-5; 9 bases are shared with TRBD1. The CDR3 loop spans 14 amino acids. Losses at the gene ends were 0 bases for V and 7 bases for J; bases not matched to a gene: 2. CDR1 is SGHRS and CDR2 is YFSETQ in the germline V gene. The CDR3: CASSLEGQGQPQHF. The CDR3 nucleotides are TGCGCCAGCAGCTTGGAGGGACAGGGACAGCCCCAGCATTTT.

This clone came up a few times. This chain uses TRBV5-1 with TRBJ2-7; either TRBD1 or TRBD2 may supply D (5 bases each). The V end was cut by 4 bases, the J end by 7 bases, with 15 bases between. CDR1 and CDR2 from the germline V gene are SGHRS and YFSETQ. The CDR3 is 13 residues long. The CDR3 sequence: CASSGDVPAEQYF. DNA for the CDR3: TGCGCCAGCAGCGGGGACGTCCCGGCGGAGCAGTACTTC.

V gene TRBV4-2 combines with J gene TRBJ1-1; the D is unclear. CDR3 length equals 14 residues. Germline V gene sequence: CDR1 LGHNA, CDR2 YNFKEQ. With 5 bases removed from V and 6 bases from J, the gap between germline ends came to 16 bases. The CDR3 spells CASSSPERVPEAFF. CDR3 DNA: TGTGCCAGCAGCAGTCCCGAGAGGGTGCCTGAAGCTTTCTTT.

This rearrangement joins TRBV28 to TRBJ2-2; D not resolved. CDR3 length equals 16 residues. Deletions cut 4 bases from V and 4 bases from J, with 16 bases between. Per the germline V gene, CDR1 is MDHEN and CDR2 is SYDVKM. The CDR3 here is CASSSPVRALTGELFF. The CDR3, as DNA: TGTGCCAGCAGTTCCCCTGTTCGGGCCCTCACCGGGGAGCTGTTTTTT.

The chain employs TRBV29-1 and TRBJ2-1; a possible D gene is TRBD1 (7 bases). The CDR3 is 13 residues long. Trimming shortened V by 5 bases and J by 7 bases, and 15 bases separated the two germline ends. In germline, CDR1 is SQVTM, CDR2 ANQGSEA. CDR3 nucleotides: TGCAGCGTTTGGGTGACAGGGAGGAATGAGCAGTTCTTC. This sequence encodes CSVWVTGRNEQFF.

This sequence joins TRBV7-7 and TRBJ1-5, with a weak D call TRBD1 (6 bases). This CDR3 comprises 14 residues. CDR1 SSHAT and CDR2 FNYEAQ come from the germline V gene (reference sequence). The germline V and J ends were trimmed by 5 bases and 5 bases, with 13 bases remaining between them. CDR3 in amino acids: CASSPLGADQPQHF. In DNA, the CDR3 is TGTGCCAGCAGCCCCTTGGGGGCGGATCAGCCCCAGCATTTT.

The chain couples TRBV18 to TRBJ2-3; the D gene could be TRBD1 or TRBD2 (5 bases each). The germline V gene encodes CDR1 KGHSH and CDR2 LQKENI. CDR3 size: 13 residues. Trimming removed 2 bases from V and 4 bases from J, with 7 bases in between. The chain's CDR3 is CASSPGTADTQYF. The CDR3 DNA sequence: TGTGCCAGCTCACCAGGGACGGCAGATACGCAGTATTTT. The full variable domain, its missing parts supplied by reference TRBV18 and TRBJ2-3, is NAGVMQNPRHLVRRRGQEARLRCSPMKGHSHVYWYRQLPEEGLKFMVYLQKENIIDESGMPKERFSAEFPKEGPSILRIQQVVRGDSAAYFCASSPGTADTQYFGPGTRLTVL.

This clone is a singleton in its sample. The V call is TRBV7-2, the J call TRBJ2-3; D perhaps matches TRBD2 (5 bases). Germline CDR1 SGHTA, CDR2 FQGNSA. The CDR3 length is 13 residues. Trimming stripped 1 base from V and 4 bases from J, with 6 bases between. DNA of the CDR3: TGTGCCAGCAGCTTAGGACTACCAGATACGCAGTATTTT. Its translation is CASSLGLPDTQYF.

This clone was detected once. The chain's CDR3 is CASSGGYHEQFF. Written as DNA, the CDR3 is TGTGCCAGCAGCGGGGGGTACCATGAGCAGTTCTTC. This chain links TRBV9 with TRBJ2-1; D may be TRBD1 or TRBD2 (5 bases each). The germline gives CDR1 SGDLS, CDR2 YYNGEE. V was cut by 3 bases and J by 8 bases, with 9 bases left in between. The CDR3 spans 12 residues.

Only one count was recorded for this clone. The chain is built from TRBV4-2 and TRBJ2-7; D not certain. This CDR3 has 15 residues. V lost 0 bases and J lost 2, with 11 bases in between. CDR1 is LGHNA, CDR2 YNFKEQ, per germline. CDR3 amino acids: CASSQERPWTYEQYF. The DNA for the CDR3 is TGTGCCAGCAGCCAAGAACGGCCCTGGACCTACGAGCAGTACTTC.

This clone was counted once. The chain is built from TRBV19 and TRBJ2-5, with D tentatively TRBD2 (6 bases). This CDR3 has 15 residues. V shed 5 bases and J shed 5 bases, with 18 bases lying between them. The germline V gene encodes CDR1 LNHDA and CDR2 SQIVND (reference sequence). In DNA, the CDR3 is TGTGCCAGTAGTTGGGAGCGCGGGGCGGTGGAGACCCAGTACTTC. Encoded protein: CASSWERGAVETQYF.